Reported below is one T cell receptor beta chain. Antigen: not known. The CDR3 totals 12 residues. V was pared by 5 bases and J by 5 bases, with 9 bases between. From germline, CDR1 is MNHEY and CDR2 SVGAGI. The entry originates in a study of T cells in Graves' hyperthyroidism and ophthalmopathy. The study included ophthalmopathy patients with Clinical Activity Score at least 3, NOSPECS grade at least 4 and duration under 3 months. Under 12 ml fresh peripheral blood yielded the PBMCs. General study points: A model of 13 V-J features distinguished ophthalmopathy from stable hyperthyroidism. Blood also carried most thyroid clonotypes expanded above 0.001.

TCR beta CDR3 sequences were amplified from RNA transcripts. An initial round of RT-PCR targeting the TCR CDR3 relied on the HTBI primer set. A single record per CDR3 protein comes from TCRdb applying MiXCR to the multiplex PCR reads. The table has fewer than 250,000 distinct CDR3 sequences, over 20% seen once; the top ten hold roughly a third. The V and J genes are TRBV6-5 and TRBJ1-1; D ambiguous. Sequencing input: blood. The source of this sequence is a woman between 40 and 55 years old with Graves' ophthalmopathy. The CDR3 region is CASSPRITEAFF. The CDR3 bases are TGTGCCAGCAGTCCCCGAATAACTGAAGCTTTCTTT.